A selection of T cell receptor beta chains follows, all from one sample in a study of post-analysis software for immune sequencing data. TCRdb itself ran the PCR reads through MiXCR, one entry per CDR3 protein. The sample gives roughly 540,000 distinct CDR3 sequences, less than 40% of which show up once; 4.5% to 7.5% is in the top ten. Source material: blood. These receptors were taken from a girl younger than 18 with multiple sclerosis. Both conserved end residues are part of each CDR3. D genes are given only for firm matches. Expanded clones get a size class; other rows say once, few or many, or leave the size out.

TRBV5-1	few	TRBJ1-5	-	TGCGCCAGCAGCTTGGTAGACGGACAGCCCCAGCATTTT	CASSLVDGQPQHF
TRBV7-9	few	TRBJ1-2	-	TGTGCCAGCAGCTTATATGGGGGTAGCAACTATGGCTACACCTTC	CASSLYGGSNYGYTF
TRBV4-1	-	TRBJ2-3	TRBD2	TGCGCCAGCAGCCACGGGACTAGCGGGGGGGCGACAGATACGCAGTATTTT	CASSHGTSGGATDTQYF
TRBV28	-	TRBJ1-2	TRBD1	TGTGCCAGCAGTGTGGGGGGGGACAGGGGCAACTATGGCTACACCTTC	CASSVGGDRGNYGYTF
TRBV4-1	-	TRBJ1-4	-	TGCGCCAGCAGTTCCGGGACACGGAATGAAAAACTGTTTTTT	CASSSGTRNEKLFF
TRBV15	few	TRBJ2-7	-	TGTGCCACCAGCAGAGATCCGGCCACCTACGAGCAGTACTTC	CATSRDPATYEQYF
TRBV10-3	-	TRBJ1-2	-	TGTGCCATCAGTGAGCCGGACGCAAGCTATGGCTACACCTTC	CAISEPDASYGYTF
TRBV27	-	TRBJ2-5	-	TGTGCCAGCAGTTTAAATTGCGTCCCCTCGGGGGAAGAGCAGTACTTC	CASSLNCVPSGEEQYF
TRBV5-5	-	TRBJ1-2	-	TGTGCCAGCAGCCCGGATCAGGCCAGGGCCCTTTCTGCTCGTGGCTACACCTTC	CASSPDQARALSARGYTF
TRBV4-1	-	TRBJ1-6	-	TGCGCCAGCAGCCTCAGGGAATTTTATAATTCACCCCTCCACTTT	CASSLREFYNSPLHF
TRBV28	-	TRBJ2-5	TRBD2	TGTGCCAGCAGGGCCGGGCTGGCGGGGGTACTTGAGACCCAGTACTTC	CASRAGLAGVLETQYF
TRBV7-3	-	TRBJ2-5	-	TGTGCCAGCAGCTGGATGGACTCCCAAGAGACCCAGTACTTC	CASSWMDSQETQYF
TRBV27	few	TRBJ1-1	-	TGTGCCAGCAGTTTACAGGGGAGCCTCACTGAAGCTTTCTTT	CASSLQGSLTEAFF
TRBV18	-	TRBJ1-4	TRBD1	TGTGCCAGCTCACCGGGACAGGCTCTTTCGGGTAATGAAAAACTGTTTTTT	CASSPGQALSGNEKLFF
TRBV5-1	-	TRBJ2-6	-	TGCGCCAGCAGCAAATTACCTGCGGGGCCAGGGGGGGCCAACGTCCTGACTTTC	CASSKLPAGPGGANVLTF
TRBV3-1	-	TRBJ2-5	-	TGTGCCAGCCAGGGAGGTGGGTCAACGGAGACCCAGTACTTC	CASQGGGSTETQYF
TRBV29-1	many	TRBJ2-5	-	TGCAGCCCGTGGTCGGGGGAGACCCAGTACTTC	CSPWSGETQYF
TRBV29-1	-	TRBJ1-2	-	TGCAGCGTCCTTGGAGGGATCAACTATGGCTACACCTTC	CSVLGGINYGYTF
TRBV7-7	-	TRBJ2-5	TRBD2	TGTGCTAGCAGCTTAGCGGGGGTGCGGGGGCAAGAGACCCAGTACTTC	CASSLAGVRGQETQYF
TRBV4-1	-	TRBJ2-5	-	TGCGCCAGCAGCCAAGATGGGAAGGTCCCCTACAATGAGCAGTACTTC	CASSQDGKVPYNEQYF
TRBV6-5	-	TRBJ2-3	-	TGTGCCAGCAGCCGCTTAGCAGAGCAGCAGTATTTT	CASSRLAEQQYF
TRBV10-3	-	TRBJ2-3	TRBD1	TGTGCCATCACTGAAGACAGGGGGCATAGAGATGCGCAGTATTTT	CAITEDRGHRDAQYF
TRBV20-1	few	TRBJ2-5	-	TGCAGTGCTAGAGATTCGGTGTTCAGCCAGACCCAGTACTTC	CSARDSVFSQTQYF
TRBV29-1	few	TRBJ1-1	-	TGCAGCGTTGAAACTAGGGACTTGAACACTGAAGCTTTCTTT	CSVETRDLNTEAFF
TRBV6-1	-	TRBJ2-5	TRBD2	TGTGCCAGCAGCCGCCAGGGACTAGCGGGGGGTGGAAGGCGGGAGACCCAGTACTTC	CASSRQGLAGGGRRETQYF
TRBV5-1	-	TRBJ1-2	-	TGCACCTTCTTAAGGACAGCAAGTCCCCCCTGCTACACCTTC	CTFLRTASPPCYTF
TRBV27	-	TRBJ2-3	-	TGTGCCAGCAGCGCACTAGACAGCACAGATACGCAGTATTTT	CASSALDSTDTQYF
TRBV6-1	-	TRBJ2-1	TRBD2	TGTGCCAGCAGTTTGCGGGGGGGCCTCTTTGAGCAGTTCTTC	CASSLRGGLFEQFF
TRBV5-1	few	TRBJ2-5	TRBD2	TGCGCCAGCAGCTTGGTTAACCCGGGACTAGCGGGGGGCCGGGAGACCCAGTACTTC	CASSLVNPGLAGGRETQYF
TRBV6-5	-	TRBJ1-6	-	TGTGCCAGCAGTTACTCTACCAGGCCCCAATTTGACCGTTCACCCCTCCACTTT	CASSYSTRPQFDRSPLHF
TRBV3-1	few	TRBJ2-3	TRBD2	TGTGCCAGCAGCCAAGAAGTAGCGGGGGCCACAGATACGCAGTATTTT	CASSQEVAGATDTQYF
TRBV20-1	few	TRBJ2-3	TRBD2	TGCAGTGCCATAGCGGGGGGGGTCACAGATACGCAGTATTTT	CSAIAGGVTDTQYF
TRBV5-1	few	TRBJ2-1	TRBD2	TGCGCCAGCACACTAGCGGAATACAATGAGCAGTTCTTC	CASTLAEYNEQFF
TRBV5-1	-	TRBJ2-7	TRBD1	TGCGCCAGCAGCTTGAGATCAGGGGGCTTGCGCGAGCAGTACTTC	CASSLRSGGLREQYF
TRBV29-1	-	TRBJ1-2	-	TGCAGCGTTGACCCCCTTAGTGGATATGGCTACACCTTC	CSVDPLSGYGYTF
TRBV4-1	many	TRBJ1-2	TRBD1	TGCGCCAGCAGCCAAGGACAGGGCTCCTATGGCTACACCTTC	CASSQGQGSYGYTF
TRBV5-1	-	TRBJ2-1	-	TGCGCCAGCGGGGAGGATGACAACCGTCCCTACAATGAGCAGTTCTTC	CASGEDDNRPYNEQFF
TRBV13	few	TRBJ2-7	TRBD2	TGTGCCAGCAGCCTATTCGGACTAGCGGGCGCCTACGAGCAGTACTTC	CASSLFGLAGAYEQYF
TRBV3-1	-	TRBJ2-1	TRBD2	TGTGCCAGCAGCCAATTATGGACTAGCCCAAGACACCTCAATGAGCAGTTCTTC	CASSQLWTSPRHLNEQFF
TRBV20-1	few	TRBJ2-3	TRBD1	TGCAGTGCTAGCTTGACAGGGGAGTCCACAGATACGCAGTATTTT	CSASLTGESTDTQYF
TRBV6-1	few	TRBJ2-7	TRBD1	TGTGCCAGCCTAGACAGGGGCGCCTCCTACGGGCAGTACTTC	CASLDRGASYGQYF
TRBV12-3/TRBV12-4	-	TRBJ2-3	TRBD1	TGTGCCAGCAGTTTAGAGGGGACAGGGGGCTCGGATATGCAGTATTTT	CASSLEGTGGSDMQYF
TRBV28	-	TRBJ1-5	-	TGTGCCAGCAGTGACTCGGAGTTGGGGAGCAATCAGCCCCAGCATTTT	CASSDSELGSNQPQHF
TRBV4-1	-	TRBJ2-7	TRBD2	TGCGCCAGCAGCCAGACTGAGACGGGGGGGCATCGGTCCTACGAGCAGTACTTC	CASSQTETGGHRSYEQYF
TRBV5-5	-	TRBJ2-6	-	TGTGCCAGCTCCCGATCGGGGTACGGGGCCAACGTCCTGACTTTC	CASSRSGYGANVLTF